This T cell receptor (beta chain) was documented in a study of blood T cell repertoires in COVID-19. Study background: The United States, Italy and Spain supplied acute and convalescent COVID-19 samples.

Germline V lookup: CDR1 GTSNPN, CDR2 SVGIG (reference sequence). The CDR3 is 17 amino acids. Trimming removed 2 bases from V and 4 bases from J, with 20 bases in between. In this sample, this clone turned up a few times. In the source study's methods: Quantification of nucleated cells was approximated via reference gene primer amplification. Measured with immunoSEQ multiplex PCR; TCRdb has only the in-frame clones, and not every one. The V and J calls and the clone size are those of that table, but D and trimming were determined from the DNA. The sample lists roughly 170,000 clones, 60% to 80% seen once, with about 28% in the top ten.

This chain joins TRBV30 and TRBJ2-2; a possible D gene is TRBD1 (5 bases). Sample: peripheral blood. This clonotype was sampled from a woman aged 70-85 years with acute or convalescent COVID-19. This chain's CDR3 is CAWSLGSKDTSTGELFF. In nucleotides, the CDR3 is TGTGCCTGGAGTTTAGGGTCTAAGGACACCTCCACCGGGGAGCTGTTTTTT.